Following are 26 T cell receptor beta chains from one sample sequenced in a study of blood T cell repertoires in COVID-19. Sequenced by immunoSEQ multiplex PCR; TCRdb stores in-frame clones only, minus some. The data show approximately 120,000 clones, about 88% seen once. Material: peripheral blood. The receptors were gathered from an elderly woman with acute or convalescent COVID-19.

The chain links TRBV7-8 to TRBJ2-5, with D perhaps TRBD2 (5 bases). This CDR3 has 13 residues. Germline V gives CDR1 SGHVS, CDR2 FQNEAQ. V dropped 9 bases and J dropped 2 bases, with 13 bases sitting between them. CDR3 loop: CARDSGTQETQYF. The CDR3 nucleotides read TGTGCCAGAGATTCGGGAACTCAAGAGACCCAGTACTTC.

The chain recombines TRBV7-2 with TRBJ2-5; TRBD1 aligns across 8 bases. Germline CDR1 reads SGHTA; CDR2 reads FQGNSA. The CDR3 is made up of 14 amino acids. Germline trimming cut 6 bases from V and 5 bases from J; bases unmatched to any gene: 8. CDR3 coding DNA: TGTGCCAGCAGTAGGGGACAGGCCCTGGAGACCCAGTACTTC. Translated: CASSRGQALETQYF. Drawing the rest from reference TRBV7-2 and TRBJ2-5, the complete variable domain is GAGVSQSPSNKVTEKGKDVELRCDPISGHTALYWYRQSLGQGLEFLIYFQGNSAPDKSGLPSDRFSAERTGGSVSTLTIQRTQQEDSAVYLCASSRGQALETQYFGPGTRLLVL.

The rearrangement joins TRBV4-1 to TRBJ2-7; maybe TRBD2 (6 bases). CDR1 and CDR2 (germline): MGHRA, YSYEKL. V lost 3 bases, J lost 0 bases, and 15 bases lay in between. The CDR3 contains 16 residues. The CDR3 is CASSQEIAVSSYEQYF. The CDR3 DNA is TGCGCCAGCAGCCAGGAAATAGCGGTTAGCTCCTACGAGCAGTACTTC.

This sequence joins TRBV5-4 and TRBJ2-3; 11 bases are a match to TRBD2. In germline, CDR1 is SGHNT, CDR2 YYREEE (reference sequence). The CDR3 has 18 residues. V shed 1 base and J 4 bases; nucleotides not matched to a gene: 11. This CDR3 is CASSLKLIAGGIADTQYF. The CDR3 nucleotides are TGTGCCAGCAGCTTGAAGCTGATAGCGGGAGGGATTGCAGATACGCAGTATTTT.

V usage is TRBV5-4 and J usage is TRBJ1-4; no clear D. The CDR3 totals 14 residues. Germline CDR1 SGHNT, CDR2 YYREEE (reference sequence). V was trimmed by 0 bases and J by 8 bases, leaving 11 bases between them. The CDR3 region is CASSLDEGNEKLFF. The CDR3 DNA sequence: TGTGCCAGCAGCTTGGATGAGGGTAACGAAAAACTGTTTTTT.

V is TRBV5-8 and J is TRBJ2-7; tentatively, D is TRBD1 (6 bases). The CDR3 contains 12 residues. V lost 3 bases and J 3 bases, leaving 7 bases between the germline ends. Germline CDR1 is SGHTS and CDR2 is YDEGEE. CDR3 DNA sequence: TGTGCCAGCAGCTCAGGGGTCTACGAGCAGTACTTC. This sequence encodes CASSSGVYEQYF.

This chain joins TRBV18 and TRBJ2-5, with D possibly matching TRBD2 (5 bases). Per germline, CDR1 KGHSH and CDR2 LQKENI. Trimming pared 3 bases from V and 2 bases from J, leaving 16 bases between. The CDR3 length is 16 residues. The CDR3 bases are TGTGCCAGCTCACCTCCCAAGGCCGGGGTTCAAGAGACCCAGTACTTC. It codes for CASSPPKAGVQETQYF. Full variable domain (missing parts from reference TRBV18 and TRBJ2-5): NAGVMQNPRHLVRRRGQEARLRCSPMKGHSHVYWYRQLPEEGLKFMVYLQKENIIDESGMPKERFSAEFPKEGPSILRIQQVVRGDSAAYFCASSPPKAGVQETQYFGPGTRLLVL.

This chain connects TRBV5-5 to TRBJ2-2; TRBD2 aligns across 8 bases. CDR3 size: 17 residues. The J segment lost 6 bases and the V segment lost 6 bases, leaving 16 bases of the junction unmatched. CDR1 and CDR2 (germline): SGHKS, YYEKEE (reference sequence). CDR3 DNA: TGTGCCAGCACCTCCACTCGGGCGGGAGCGGGAGCCGGGGAGCTGTTTTTT. Translation: CASTSTRAGAGAGELFF.

This chain joins TRBV27 and TRBJ1-5; no clear D. The CDR3 has 14 amino acids. In germline, CDR1 is MNHEY, CDR2 SMNVEV (reference sequence). V dropped 5 bases and J dropped 0 bases, with 8 bases sitting between them. Here the CDR3 reads CASSPSGSNQPQHF. CDR3 nucleotide sequence: TGTGCCAGCAGTCCCAGTGGTAGCAATCAGCCCCAGCATTTT.

The V call is TRBV27, the J call TRBJ2-3; D might be TRBD2 (6 bases). The V end lost 7 bases, the J end lost 1 base, and 9 bases lay between the germline ends. The CDR3 is 13 amino acids. CDR1 is MNHEY and CDR2 is SMNVEV in the germline V gene (reference sequence). The CDR3 protein is CASKEGGTDTQYF. The DNA for the CDR3 is TGTGCCAGCAAGGAGGGTGGCACAGATACGCAGTATTTT.

The rearrangement uses TRBV7-9 and TRBJ2-3; TRBD2 is a possible D gene (6 bases). This CDR3 contains 13 residues. CDR1 and CDR2 from the germline V gene are SEHNR and FQNEAQ (reference sequence). V was cut by 2 bases and J by 6 bases, with 9 bases left in between. The CDR3 protein is CASSLSGLDTQYF. The CDR3 bases are TGTGCCAGCAGCTTATCGGGACTCGATACGCAGTATTTT.

V gene TRBV19 combines with J gene TRBJ1-1, with D maybe TRBD1 (6 bases). The CDR3 runs to 14 residues. Germline V gene data show CDR1 as LNHDA and CDR2 as SQIVND (reference sequence). V was trimmed by 4 bases and J by 5 bases, leaving 14 bases between them. CDR3 nucleotides: TGTGCCAGTAGTACGGCAGGGGCGGCAACTGAAGCTTTCTTT. Protein: CASSTAGAATEAFF. Variable domain in full (rest from reference TRBV19 and TRBJ1-1): DGGITQSPKYLFRKEGQNVTLSCEQNLNHDAMYWYRQDPGQGLRLIYYSQIVNDFQKGDIAEGYSVSREKKESFPLTVTSAQKNPTAFYLCASSTAGAATEAFFGQGTRLTVV.

The chain joins TRBV18 to TRBJ2-5; D might be TRBD1 (5 bases). The V end was cut by 0 bases, the J end by 1 base, with 9 bases between. The germline gives CDR1 KGHSH, CDR2 LQKENI. The CDR3 loop spans 15 amino acids. The CDR3 DNA follows: TGTGCCAGCTCACCACCGAACAGGATCCAAGAGACCCAGTACTTC. Amino acid sequence: CASSPPNRIQETQYF.

V and J are TRBV6-5 and TRBJ2-1, with a possible D match to TRBD2 (6 bases). This CDR3 is 12 amino acids long. Trimming shortened V by 6 bases and J by 9 bases, and 12 bases separated the two germline ends. The germline V gene has CDR1 MNHEY and CDR2 SVGAGI. CDR3 DNA sequence: TGTGCCAGCAGCCTACTAGCCCCTGAGCAGTTCTTC. Protein: CASSLLAPEQFF.

The rearrangement joins TRBV18 to TRBJ1-2; unclear D gene. Germline loops: CDR1 KGHSH, CDR2 LQKENI. This CDR3 is 13 amino acids long. Trimming cost V 2 bases and J 8 bases, with 12 bases left between them. The CDR3 DNA is TGTGCCAGCTCACCAAAGGAGGGAAAGGGCTACACCTTC. It codes for CASSPKEGKGYTF.

The chain uses TRBV5-1 and TRBJ2-5; possible D gene TRBD1, 6 bases. Germline loops: CDR1 SGHRS, CDR2 YFSETQ. CDR3 length equals 14 residues. V was pared by 0 bases and J by 1 base, with 7 bases between. The CDR3 spells CASSLDRAQETQYF. CDR3 bases: TGCGCCAGCAGCTTGGACAGGGCCCAAGAGACCCAGTACTTC.

The chain carries TRBV5-1 and TRBJ2-7; possibly TRBD2 for D (6 bases). Looked up from germline, CDR1 is SGHRS and CDR2 is YFSETQ. V shed 7 bases and J shed 2 bases, with 13 bases lying between them. This CDR3 comprises 13 residues. The CDR3 DNA sequence: TGCGCCAGCCGCGGGGCGCGTCCCTACGAGCAGTACTTC. As protein: CASRGARPYEQYF.

The V call is TRBV10-1, the J call TRBJ1-2; TRBD1 aligns across 8 bases. The CDR3 has 15 amino acids. CDR1 is WNHNN and CDR2 is SYGVQD in the germline V gene (reference sequence). The J segment lost 4 bases and the V segment lost 7 bases, leaving 11 bases of the junction unmatched. The CDR3: CASTTGQGFSYGYTF. CDR3 bases: TGCGCCAGCACCACAGGACAGGGATTTAGCTATGGCTACACCTTC.

V is TRBV27 and J is TRBJ1-6; D remains unclear. Per the germline V gene, CDR1 is MNHEY and CDR2 is SMNVEV (reference sequence). Deletions cut 0 bases from V and 6 bases from J, with 15 bases between. The CDR3 covers 17 residues. The CDR3 sequence is CASSLSGFGGLNSPLHF. CDR3 coding DNA: TGTGCCAGCAGTTTATCGGGGTTCGGCGGGCTTAATTCACCCCTCCACTTT.

Remarks on this clone: Other DNA sequences within the sample encode an identical CDR3. This chain joins TRBV20-1 and TRBJ1-2; D perhaps matches TRBD1 (5 bases). Germline CDR1 reads DFQATT; CDR2 reads SNEGSKA (reference sequence). Trimming removed 3 bases at V and 7 bases at J, with 12 bases between. The CDR3 covers 12 residues. The CDR3 DNA is TGCAGTGCTAGTTCCGGGGGGGGTGGCTACACCTTC. Protein sequence: CSASSGGGGYTF.

The chain carries TRBV7-9 and TRBJ1-5; no reliable D call. The CDR3 totals 14 residues. V gave up 2 bases and J gave up 0 bases, with 5 bases separating them. CDR1 is SEHNR and CDR2 is FQNEAQ in the germline V gene (reference sequence). The CDR3 loop is CASSLSISNQPQHF. DNA of the CDR3: TGTGCCAGCAGCTTATCAATTAGCAATCAGCCCCAGCATTTT.

The chain employs TRBV28 and TRBJ1-6; a weak D match, TRBD1 (5 bases). Trimming took 6 bases from V and 0 from J, leaving 15 bases between them. Germline V gene data show CDR1 as MDHEN and CDR2 as SYDVKM. The CDR3 length is 17 residues. The CDR3 loop is CASRSGHGSSYNSPLHF. CDR3 coding DNA: TGTGCCAGCAGGTCCGGACACGGCAGCTCCTATAATTCACCCCTCCACTTT.

CDR3 bases: TGTGCCGGGGGACTAGCGTCCGGAGATACGCAGTATTTT. It codes for CAGGLASGDTQYF. The rearrangement joins TRBV27 to TRBJ2-3; TRBD2 aligns across 10 bases. Trimming cost V 11 bases and J 5 bases; bases outside gene matches: 7. This CDR3 spans 13 amino acids. Germline V gene sequence: CDR1 MNHEY, CDR2 SMNVEV (reference sequence).

The rearrangement joins TRBV20-1 to TRBJ2-7, with 12 bases matching TRBD2. V shed 3 bases and J 8 bases; nucleotides not matched to a gene: 5. The CDR3 runs to 13 residues. From germline, CDR1 is DFQATT and CDR2 SNEGSKA (reference sequence). The CDR3 bases are TGCAGTGCTAGTCAAGGACTAGCGGGGAAGCAGTACTTC. Amino acid sequence: CSASQGLAGKQYF.

The chain recombines TRBV5-4 with TRBJ2-7, with TRBD2 identical over 15 bases. The CDR3 totals 17 residues. V dropped 0 bases and J dropped 0; count of bases not matched to a gene: 1. Germline lookup yields CDR1 SGHNT and CDR2 YYREEE (reference sequence). The CDR3 DNA reads as TGTGCCAGCAGCTTGGGGACTAGCGGGGGGGCCTCCTACGAGCAGTACTTC. Translating gives CASSLGTSGGASYEQYF.

The chain is built from TRBV5-5 and TRBJ1-6, with D tentatively TRBD1 (5 bases). Germline V gives CDR1 SGHKS, CDR2 YYEKEE (reference sequence). The CDR3 consists of 15 residues. V was clipped by 1 base and J by 3 bases, with 8 bases between them. CDR3 residues: CASSLRGVYNSPLHF. The CDR3 DNA follows: TGTGCCAGCAGCTTGCGGGGGGTCTATAATTCACCCCTCCACTTT.